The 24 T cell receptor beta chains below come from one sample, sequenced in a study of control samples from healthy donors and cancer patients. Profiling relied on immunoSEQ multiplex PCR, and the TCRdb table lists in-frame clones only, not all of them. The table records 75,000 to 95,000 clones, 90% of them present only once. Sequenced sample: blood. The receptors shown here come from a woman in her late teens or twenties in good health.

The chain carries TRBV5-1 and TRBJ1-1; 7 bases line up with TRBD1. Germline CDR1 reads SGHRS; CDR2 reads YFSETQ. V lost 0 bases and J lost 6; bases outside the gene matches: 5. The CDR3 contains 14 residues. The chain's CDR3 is CASSLEGAWSEAFF. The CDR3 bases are TGCGCCAGCAGCTTGGAGGGGGCCTGGTCTGAAGCTTTCTTT.

The CDR3 here is CSVVWTGAYEQYF. As DNA, the CDR3 is TGCAGCGTTGTCTGGACAGGCGCCTACGAGCAGTACTTC. V and J are TRBV29-1 and TRBJ2-7; TRBD1 matches 7 bases. CDR3 length: 13 residues. Unmatched junction bases numbered 5, after V lost 4 bases and J lost 2 bases. CDR1 and CDR2 (germline): SQVTM, ANQGSEA.

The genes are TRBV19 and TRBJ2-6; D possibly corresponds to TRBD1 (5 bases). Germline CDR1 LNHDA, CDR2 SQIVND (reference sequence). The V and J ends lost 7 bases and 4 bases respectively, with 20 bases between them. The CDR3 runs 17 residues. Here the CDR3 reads CASTPDKAAGGANVLTF. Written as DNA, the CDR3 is TGTGCCAGTACCCCGGACAAGGCGGCTGGGGGGGCCAACGTCCTGACTTTC.

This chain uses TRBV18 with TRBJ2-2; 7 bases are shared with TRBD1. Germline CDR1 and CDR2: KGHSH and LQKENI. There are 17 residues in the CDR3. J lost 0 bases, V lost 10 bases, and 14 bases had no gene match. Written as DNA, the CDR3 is TGTGCCACCGCAGCATTACAGGGGCTCGCGAACACCGGGGAGCTGTTTTTT. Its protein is CATAALQGLANTGELFF.

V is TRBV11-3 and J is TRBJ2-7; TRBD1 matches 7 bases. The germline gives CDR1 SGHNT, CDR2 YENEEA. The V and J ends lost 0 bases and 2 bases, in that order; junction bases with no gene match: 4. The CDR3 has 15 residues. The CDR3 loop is CASSLEQGIAYEQYF. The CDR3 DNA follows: TGTGCCAGCAGCTTAGAACAGGGGATCGCCTACGAGCAGTACTTC.

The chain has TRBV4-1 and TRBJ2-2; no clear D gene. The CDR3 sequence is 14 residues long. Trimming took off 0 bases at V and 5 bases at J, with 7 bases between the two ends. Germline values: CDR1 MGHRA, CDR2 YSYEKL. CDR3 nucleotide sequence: TGCGCCAGCAGCCAAGATTTGGGTACCGGGGAGCTGTTTTTT. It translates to CASSQDLGTGELFF.

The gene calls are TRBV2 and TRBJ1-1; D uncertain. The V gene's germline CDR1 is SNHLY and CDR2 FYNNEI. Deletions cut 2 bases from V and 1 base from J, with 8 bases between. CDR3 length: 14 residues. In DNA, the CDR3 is TGTGCCAGCAGTGAACAGTTGCCGAACACTGAAGCTTTCTTT. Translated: CASSEQLPNTEAFF.

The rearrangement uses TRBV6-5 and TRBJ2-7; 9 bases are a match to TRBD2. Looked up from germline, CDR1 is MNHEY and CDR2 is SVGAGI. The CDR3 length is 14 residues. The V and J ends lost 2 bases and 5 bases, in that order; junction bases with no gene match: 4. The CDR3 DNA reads TGTGCCAGCAGTTACCTAGCGGGGTCCGACGAGCAGTACTTC. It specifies CASSYLAGSDEQYF.

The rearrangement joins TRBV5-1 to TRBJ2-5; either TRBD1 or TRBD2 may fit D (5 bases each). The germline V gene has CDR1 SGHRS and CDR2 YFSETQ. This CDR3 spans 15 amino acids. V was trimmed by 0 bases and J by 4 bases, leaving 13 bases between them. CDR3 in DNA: TGCGCCAGCAGCTTGGAGACCGGGGCCCGAGAGACCCAGTACTTC. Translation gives CASSLETGARETQYF.

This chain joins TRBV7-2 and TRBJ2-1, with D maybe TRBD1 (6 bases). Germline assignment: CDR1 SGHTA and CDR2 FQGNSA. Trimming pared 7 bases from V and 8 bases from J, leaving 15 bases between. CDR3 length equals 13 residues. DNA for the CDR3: TGTGCCAGCACCCTGAGCAGGGGCGATGAGCAGTTCTTC. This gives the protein CASTLSRGDEQFF.

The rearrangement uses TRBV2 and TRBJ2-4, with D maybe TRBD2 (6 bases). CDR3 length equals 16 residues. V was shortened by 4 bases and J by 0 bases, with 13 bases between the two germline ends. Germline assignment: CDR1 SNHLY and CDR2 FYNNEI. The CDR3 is CASSVQPGLAKNIQYF. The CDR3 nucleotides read TGTGCCAGCAGTGTCCAACCGGGACTAGCCAAAAACATTCAGTACTTC.

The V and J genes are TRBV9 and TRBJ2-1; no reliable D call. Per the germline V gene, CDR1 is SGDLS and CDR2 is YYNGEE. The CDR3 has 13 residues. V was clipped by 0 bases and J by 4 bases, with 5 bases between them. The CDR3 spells CASSVGSYNEQFF. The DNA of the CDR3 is TGTGCCAGCAGCGTAGGCAGTTACAATGAGCAGTTCTTC.

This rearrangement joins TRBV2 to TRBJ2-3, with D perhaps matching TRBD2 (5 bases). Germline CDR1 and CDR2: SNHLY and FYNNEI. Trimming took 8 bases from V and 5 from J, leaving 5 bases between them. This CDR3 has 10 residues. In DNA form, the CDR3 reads TGTGCCAGCGAGGGAGATACGCAGTATTTT. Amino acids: CASEGDTQYF.

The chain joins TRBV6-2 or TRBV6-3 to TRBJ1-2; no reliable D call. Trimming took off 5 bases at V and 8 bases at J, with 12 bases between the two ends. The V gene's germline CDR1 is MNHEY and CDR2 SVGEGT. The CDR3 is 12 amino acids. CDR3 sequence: CASSLDYRGYTF. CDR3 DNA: TGTGCCAGCAGTCTGGACTATCGGGGCTACACCTTC.

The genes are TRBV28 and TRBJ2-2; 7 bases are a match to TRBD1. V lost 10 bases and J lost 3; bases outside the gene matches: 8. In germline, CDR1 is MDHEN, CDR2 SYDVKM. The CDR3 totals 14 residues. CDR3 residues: CATTGQSYTGELFF. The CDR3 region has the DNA TGTGCCACCACGGGACAGTCTTACACCGGGGAGCTGTTTTTT.

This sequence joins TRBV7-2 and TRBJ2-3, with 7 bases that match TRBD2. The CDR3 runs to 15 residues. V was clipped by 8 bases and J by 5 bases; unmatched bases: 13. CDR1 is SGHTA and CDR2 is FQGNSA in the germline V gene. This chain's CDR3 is CASRLGGGNGDTQYF. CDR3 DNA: TGTGCCAGCCGCCTTGGGGGGGGTAACGGAGATACGCAGTATTTT.

The CDR3 coding sequence is TGTGCCAGTCAGTCAAAAATGACCAAGCAGGCTGGGGCCAACGTCCTGACTTTC. It translates to CASQSKMTKQAGANVLTF. The chain uses TRBV19 and TRBJ2-6; D is unresolved. The CDR3 loop spans 18 amino acids. Germline V gene sequence: CDR1 LNHDA, CDR2 SQIVND (reference sequence). V lost 8 bases and J 2 bases, leaving 22 bases between the germline ends.

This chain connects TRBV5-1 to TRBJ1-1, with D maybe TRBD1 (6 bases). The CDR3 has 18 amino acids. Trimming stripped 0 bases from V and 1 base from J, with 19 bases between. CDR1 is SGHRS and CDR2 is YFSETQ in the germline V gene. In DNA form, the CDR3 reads TGCGCCAGCAGCTTGGTATGGGGGGCTATTGGACCGAACACTGAAGCTTTCTTT. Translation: CASSLVWGAIGPNTEAFF.

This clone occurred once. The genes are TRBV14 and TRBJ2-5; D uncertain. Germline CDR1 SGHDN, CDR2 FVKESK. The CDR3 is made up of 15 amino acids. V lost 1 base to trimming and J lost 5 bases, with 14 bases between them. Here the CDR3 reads CASSQVASLWETQYF. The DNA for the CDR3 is TGTGCCAGCAGCCAAGTGGCGTCCCTCTGGGAGACCCAGTACTTC.

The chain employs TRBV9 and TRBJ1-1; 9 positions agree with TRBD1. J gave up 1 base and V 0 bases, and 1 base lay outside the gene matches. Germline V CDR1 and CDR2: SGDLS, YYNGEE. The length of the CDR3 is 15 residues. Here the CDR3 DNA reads TGTGCCAGCAGCGTAGTGGGACAGGGGAACACTGAAGCTTTCTTT. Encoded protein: CASSVVGQGNTEAFF.

In nucleotides, the CDR3 is TGTGCCAGCAGCTATGAGCCGGGGACCCAGTACTTC. It specifies CASSYEPGTQYF. The chain links TRBV3-1 (or the pseudogene TRBV3-2) to TRBJ2-5; D not resolved. V was trimmed by 5 bases and J by 7 bases, leaving 11 bases between them. This CDR3 spans 12 amino acids. The V gene's germline CDR1 is LGHDT and CDR2 YNNKEL (reference sequence).

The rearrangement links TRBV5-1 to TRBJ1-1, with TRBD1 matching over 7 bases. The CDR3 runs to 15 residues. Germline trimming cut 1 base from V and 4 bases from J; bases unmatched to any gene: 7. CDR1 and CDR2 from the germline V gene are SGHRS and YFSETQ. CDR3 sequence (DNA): TGCGCCAGCAGCTTGCAGGGGGAGATGGGCACTGAAGCTTTCTTT. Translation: CASSLQGEMGTEAFF.

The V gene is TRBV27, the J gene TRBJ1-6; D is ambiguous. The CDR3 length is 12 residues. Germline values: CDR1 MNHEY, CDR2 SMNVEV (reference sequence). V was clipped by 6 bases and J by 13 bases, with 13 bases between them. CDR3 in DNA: TGTGCCAGCAGCTCACAATCCGGTCCCCTCCACTTT. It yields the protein CASSSQSGPLHF.

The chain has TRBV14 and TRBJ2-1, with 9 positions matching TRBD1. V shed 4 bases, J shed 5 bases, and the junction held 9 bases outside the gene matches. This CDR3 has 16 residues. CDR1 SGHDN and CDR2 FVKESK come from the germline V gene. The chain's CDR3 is CASSPKETGGNNEQFF. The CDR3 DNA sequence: TGTGCCAGCAGCCCCAAGGAGACAGGGGGTAACAATGAGCAGTTCTTC.